A single count supports the clone carrying this TCR beta chain. Researchers ran the PCR with 60 Vbeta and 13 Jbeta primers. Method: immunoSEQ multiplex PCR; TCRdb's copy keeps in-frame clones and lacks some. The sample holds about 180,000 clones, roughly 78% seen once. This entry belongs to a study of cytomegalovirus exposure and HLA in healthy donors. V shed 4 bases, J shed 8 bases, and the junction held 18 bases outside the gene matches. Germline lookup yields CDR1 SGHDN and CDR2 FVKESK. The CDR3 runs 18 residues. The TCR sequence derives from a woman aged 45-60 years in good health and CMV-seropositive. Sequencing used PBMCs. The chain joins TRBV14 to TRBJ1-4; TRBD1 matches at 8 bases. The CDR3 DNA is TGTGCCAGCAGCCCTTGGGTTAGAGGGACAGGCTTCCGCGAAAAACTGTTTTTT. Translation: CASSPWVRGTGFREKLFF.